The TCR beta chain under discussion was sequenced for a study of Graves' ophthalmopathy and Graves' hyperthyroidism. For repertoire sequencing, the TCR beta CDR3 regions were amplified from RNA transcripts. First-round RT-PCR employed HTBI primers, with a second-round multiplex PCR after it. TCRdb re-analysed the multiplex PCR reads in MiXCR, keeping a single row per CDR3 protein. The sample yields over a million distinct CDR3 sequences, less than 45% seen once. Study observations and caveats: Sensitivity reached nearly 71% and specificity 72.22% when the model predicted ophthalmopathy progression. Most thyroid-expanded clonotypes exceeding 0.001 frequency were also found in blood. Discrimination between ophthalmopathy and stable hyperthyroidism by a 13-signature model showed about 86% sensitivity and 70% to 84% specificity.

This clonotype showed up many times. Its target is not known. The germline CDR1 and CDR2 sequences are SQVTM and ANQGSEA. This CDR3 contains 13 residues. Trimming cost V 5 bases and J 4 bases; bases outside gene matches: 4. Sequencing was performed on peripheral blood or thyroid tissue (not recorded which). The chain employs TRBV29-1 and TRBJ1-3; TRBD1 matches 8 bases. This receptor was obtained from an adult man with Graves' hyperthyroidism. The CDR3, as DNA: TGCAGCGTTATGGACAGGGCAGGAAACACCATATATTTT. It codes for CSVMDRAGNTIYF. Complete variable domain (other parts from reference TRBV29-1 and TRBJ1-3): SAVISQKPSRDICQRGTSLTIQCQVDSQVTMMFWYRQQPGQSLTLIATANQGSEATYESGFVIDKFPISRPNLTFSTLTVSNMSPEDSSIYLCSVMDRAGNTIYFGEGSWLTVV.